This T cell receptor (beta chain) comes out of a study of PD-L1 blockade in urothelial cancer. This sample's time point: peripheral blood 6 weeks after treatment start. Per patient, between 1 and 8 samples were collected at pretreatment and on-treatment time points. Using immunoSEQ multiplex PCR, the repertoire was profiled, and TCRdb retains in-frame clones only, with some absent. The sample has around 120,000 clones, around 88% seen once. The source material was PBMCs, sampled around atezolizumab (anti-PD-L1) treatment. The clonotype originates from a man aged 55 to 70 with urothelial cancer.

The CDR3 coding sequence is TGTGCCAGCAGCTTAGGTGGACAGGGTTATGCTGAAGCTTTCTTT. It is translated as CASSLGGQGYAEAFF. The chain combines TRBV7-3 with TRBJ1-1; 8 bases map to TRBD1. Germline V gene lookup returns CDR1 SGHTA and CDR2 FQGTGA. J gave up 6 bases and V 2 bases, and 8 bases lay outside the gene matches. The CDR3 consists of 15 residues.